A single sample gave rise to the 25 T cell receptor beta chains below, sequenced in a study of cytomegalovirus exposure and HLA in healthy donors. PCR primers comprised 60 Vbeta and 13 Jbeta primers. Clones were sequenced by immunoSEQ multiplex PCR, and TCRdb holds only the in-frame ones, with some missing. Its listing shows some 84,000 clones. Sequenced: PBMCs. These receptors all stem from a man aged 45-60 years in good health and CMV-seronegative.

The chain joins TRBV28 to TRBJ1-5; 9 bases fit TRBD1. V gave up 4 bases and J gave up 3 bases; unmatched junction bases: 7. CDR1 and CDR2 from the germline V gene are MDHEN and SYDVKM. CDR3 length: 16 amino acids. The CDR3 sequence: CASSSLGQGINQPQHF. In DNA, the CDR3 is TGTGCCAGCAGTTCGCTGGGACAGGGCATCAATCAGCCCCAGCATTTT.

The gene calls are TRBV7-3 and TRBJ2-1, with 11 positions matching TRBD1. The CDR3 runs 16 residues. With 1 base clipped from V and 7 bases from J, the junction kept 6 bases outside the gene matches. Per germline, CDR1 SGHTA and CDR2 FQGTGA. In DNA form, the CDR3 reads TGTGCCAGCAGCTTAAAAGGACAGGGGGCTAGGAATGAGCAGTTCTTC. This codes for CASSLKGQGARNEQFF.

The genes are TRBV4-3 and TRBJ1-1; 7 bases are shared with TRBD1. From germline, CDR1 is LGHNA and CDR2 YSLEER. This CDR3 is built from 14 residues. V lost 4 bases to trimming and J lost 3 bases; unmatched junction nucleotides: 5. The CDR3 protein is CASSLRQGDTEAFF. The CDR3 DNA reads TGCGCCAGCAGCCTCCGACAGGGTGACACTGAAGCTTTCTTT.

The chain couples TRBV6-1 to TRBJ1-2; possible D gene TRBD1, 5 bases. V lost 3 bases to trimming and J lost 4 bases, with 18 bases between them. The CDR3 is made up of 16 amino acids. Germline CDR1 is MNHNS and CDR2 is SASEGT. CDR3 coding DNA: TGTGCCAGCAGTGACACCGGGGGTCAGGTATCCTATGGCTACACCTTC. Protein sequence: CASSDTGGQVSYGYTF.

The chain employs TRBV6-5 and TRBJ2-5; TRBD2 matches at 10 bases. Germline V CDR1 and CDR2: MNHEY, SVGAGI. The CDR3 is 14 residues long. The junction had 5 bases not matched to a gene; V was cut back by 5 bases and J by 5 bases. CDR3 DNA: TGTGCCAGCAGTCCGGGACTAGCGACGGAGACCCAGTACTTC. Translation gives CASSPGLATETQYF.

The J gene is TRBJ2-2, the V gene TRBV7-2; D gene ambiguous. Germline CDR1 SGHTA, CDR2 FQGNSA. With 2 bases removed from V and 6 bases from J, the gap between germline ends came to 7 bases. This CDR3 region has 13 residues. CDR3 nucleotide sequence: TGTGCCAGCAGCTTATCCTCCGCCGGGGAGCTGTTTTTT. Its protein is CASSLSSAGELFF.

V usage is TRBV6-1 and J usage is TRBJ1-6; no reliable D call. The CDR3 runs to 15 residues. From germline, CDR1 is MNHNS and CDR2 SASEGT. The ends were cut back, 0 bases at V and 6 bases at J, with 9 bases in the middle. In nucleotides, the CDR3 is TGTGCCAGCAGTGAAGCGAGTACTTCTAATTCACCCCTCCACTTT. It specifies CASSEASTSNSPLHF.

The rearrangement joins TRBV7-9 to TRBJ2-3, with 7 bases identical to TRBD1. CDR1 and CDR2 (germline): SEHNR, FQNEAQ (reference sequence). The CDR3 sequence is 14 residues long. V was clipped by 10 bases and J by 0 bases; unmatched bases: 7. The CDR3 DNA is TGTGCCACCCCCTCGGACAGGAGCACAGATACGCAGTATTTT. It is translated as CATPSDRSTDTQYF.

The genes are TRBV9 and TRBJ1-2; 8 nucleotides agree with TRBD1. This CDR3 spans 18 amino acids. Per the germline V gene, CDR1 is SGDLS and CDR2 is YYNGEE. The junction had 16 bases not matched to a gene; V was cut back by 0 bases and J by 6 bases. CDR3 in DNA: TGTGCCAGCAGCGTAGCCCCCTTGTTTCTAGGACAGGGTCATGGCTACACCTTC. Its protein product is CASSVAPLFLGQGHGYTF.

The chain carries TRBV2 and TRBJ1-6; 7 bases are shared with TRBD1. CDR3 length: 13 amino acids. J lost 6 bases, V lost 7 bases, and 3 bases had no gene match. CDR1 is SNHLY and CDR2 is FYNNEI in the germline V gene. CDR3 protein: CASTRDSNSPLHF. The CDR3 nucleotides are TGTGCCAGCACCCGGGACAGTAATTCACCCCTCCACTTT.

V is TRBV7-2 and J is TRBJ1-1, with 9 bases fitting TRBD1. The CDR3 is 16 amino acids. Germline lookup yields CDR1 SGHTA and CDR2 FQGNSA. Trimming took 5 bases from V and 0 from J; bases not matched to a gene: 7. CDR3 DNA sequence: TGTGCCAGCAGCCCTCACAGGGGGCGTTTGAACACTGAAGCTTTCTTT. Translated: CASSPHRGRLNTEAFF.

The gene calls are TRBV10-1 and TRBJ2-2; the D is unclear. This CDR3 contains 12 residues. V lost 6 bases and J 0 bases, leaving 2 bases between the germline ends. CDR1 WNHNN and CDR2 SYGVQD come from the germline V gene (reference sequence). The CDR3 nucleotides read TGCGCCAGCAGCGCGAACACCGGGGAGCTGTTTTTT. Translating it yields CASSANTGELFF.

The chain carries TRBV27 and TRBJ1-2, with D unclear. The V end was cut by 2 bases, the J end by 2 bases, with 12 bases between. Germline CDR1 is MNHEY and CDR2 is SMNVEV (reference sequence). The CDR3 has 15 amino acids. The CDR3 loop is CASSLPLSLNYGYTF. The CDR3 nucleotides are TGTGCCAGCAGTTTACCCCTGAGCCTAAACTATGGCTACACCTTC.

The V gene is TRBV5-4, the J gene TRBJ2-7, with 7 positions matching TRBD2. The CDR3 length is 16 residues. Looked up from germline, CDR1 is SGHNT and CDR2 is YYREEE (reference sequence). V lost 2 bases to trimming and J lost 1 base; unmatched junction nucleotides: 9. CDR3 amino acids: CASSFPETSPSYEQYF. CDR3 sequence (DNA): TGTGCCAGCAGCTTTCCCGAGACTAGCCCATCCTACGAGCAGTACTTC.

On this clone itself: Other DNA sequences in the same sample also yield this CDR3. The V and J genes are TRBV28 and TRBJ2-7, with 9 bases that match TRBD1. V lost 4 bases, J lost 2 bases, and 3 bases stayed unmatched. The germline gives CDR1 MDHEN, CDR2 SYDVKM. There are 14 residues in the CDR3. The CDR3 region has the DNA TGTGCCAGCAGTTCGGGACAGGGTCCCTACGAGCAGTACTTC. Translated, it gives CASSSGQGPYEQYF.

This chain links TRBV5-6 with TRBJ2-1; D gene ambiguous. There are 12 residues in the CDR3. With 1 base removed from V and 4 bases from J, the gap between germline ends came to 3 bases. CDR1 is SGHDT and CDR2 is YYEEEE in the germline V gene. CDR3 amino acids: CASSLSYNEQFF. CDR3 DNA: TGTGCCAGCAGCTTGTCATACAATGAGCAGTTCTTC.

CDR3 in DNA: TGTGCCAGCTCACCACAGGGGCGGAATCAGCCCCAGCATTTT. Translated: CASSPQGRNQPQHF. This chain links TRBV18 with TRBJ1-5, with a weak D call TRBD1 (5 bases). The ends were cut back, 1 base at V and 4 bases at J, with 8 bases in the middle. The CDR3 loop spans 14 amino acids. Germline CDR1 KGHSH, CDR2 LQKENI.

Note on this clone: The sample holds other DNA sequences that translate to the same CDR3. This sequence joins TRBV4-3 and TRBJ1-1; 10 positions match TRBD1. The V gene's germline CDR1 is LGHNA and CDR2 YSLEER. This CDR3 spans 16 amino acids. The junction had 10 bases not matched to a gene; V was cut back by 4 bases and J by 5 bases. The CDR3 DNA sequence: TGCGCCAGCAGCCCGCTAACCGGGACAGGGGTAACTGAAGCTTTCTTT. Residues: CASSPLTGTGVTEAFF.

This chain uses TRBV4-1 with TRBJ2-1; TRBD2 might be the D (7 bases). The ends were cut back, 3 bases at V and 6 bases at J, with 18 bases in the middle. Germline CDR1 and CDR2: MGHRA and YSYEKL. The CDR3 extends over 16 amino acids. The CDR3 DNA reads TGCGCCAGCAGCCAGATCAGAGGGGGGGGAGGCAATGAGCAGTTCTTC. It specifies CASSQIRGGGGNEQFF.

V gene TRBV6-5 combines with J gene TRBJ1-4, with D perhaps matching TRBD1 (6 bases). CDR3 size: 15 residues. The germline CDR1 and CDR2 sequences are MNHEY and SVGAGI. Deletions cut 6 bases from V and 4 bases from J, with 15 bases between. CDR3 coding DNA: TGTGCCAGCAGATACGGGACAACGTATAATGAAAAACTGTTTTTT. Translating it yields CASRYGTTYNEKLFF.

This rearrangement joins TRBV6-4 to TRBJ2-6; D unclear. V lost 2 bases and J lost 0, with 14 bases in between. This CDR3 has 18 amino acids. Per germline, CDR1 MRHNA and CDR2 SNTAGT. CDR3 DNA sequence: TGTGCCAGCAGTGACGAGCTTAAACTAAACTCTGGGGCCAACGTCCTGACTTTC. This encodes CASSDELKLNSGANVLTF.

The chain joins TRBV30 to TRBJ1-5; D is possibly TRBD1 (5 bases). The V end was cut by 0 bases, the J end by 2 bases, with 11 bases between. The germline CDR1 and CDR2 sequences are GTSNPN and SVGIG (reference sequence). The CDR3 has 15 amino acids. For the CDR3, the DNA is TGTGCCTGGAGTGTACGGGGGAGAGGCAATCAGCCCCAGCATTTT. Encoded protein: CAWSVRGRGNQPQHF.

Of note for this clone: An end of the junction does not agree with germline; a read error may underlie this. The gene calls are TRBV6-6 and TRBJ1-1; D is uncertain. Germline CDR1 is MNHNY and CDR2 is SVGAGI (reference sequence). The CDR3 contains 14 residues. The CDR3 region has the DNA TGTGCCAGCAGTTACTTTGACGGGAACACTGAAGATTTCTTT. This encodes CASSYFDGNTEDFF.

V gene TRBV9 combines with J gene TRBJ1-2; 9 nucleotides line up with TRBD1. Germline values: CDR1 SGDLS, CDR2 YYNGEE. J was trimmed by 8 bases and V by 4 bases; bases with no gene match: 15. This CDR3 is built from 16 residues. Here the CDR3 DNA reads TGTGCCAGCAGCCCGGGGACAGGGTTGGATTCCGGCGGCTACACCTTC. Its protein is CASSPGTGLDSGGYTF.

The CDR3: CASSLGQGVFYEQYF. The CDR3 DNA follows: TGTGCCAGCAGCTTGGGCCAGGGGGTTTTCTACGAGCAGTACTTC. The rearrangement links TRBV5-4 to TRBJ2-7; 7 nucleotides match TRBD1. Trimming took 0 bases from V and 3 from J; bases not matched to a gene: 6. The CDR3 is made up of 15 amino acids. Germline V gene lookup returns CDR1 SGHNT and CDR2 YYREEE (reference sequence).